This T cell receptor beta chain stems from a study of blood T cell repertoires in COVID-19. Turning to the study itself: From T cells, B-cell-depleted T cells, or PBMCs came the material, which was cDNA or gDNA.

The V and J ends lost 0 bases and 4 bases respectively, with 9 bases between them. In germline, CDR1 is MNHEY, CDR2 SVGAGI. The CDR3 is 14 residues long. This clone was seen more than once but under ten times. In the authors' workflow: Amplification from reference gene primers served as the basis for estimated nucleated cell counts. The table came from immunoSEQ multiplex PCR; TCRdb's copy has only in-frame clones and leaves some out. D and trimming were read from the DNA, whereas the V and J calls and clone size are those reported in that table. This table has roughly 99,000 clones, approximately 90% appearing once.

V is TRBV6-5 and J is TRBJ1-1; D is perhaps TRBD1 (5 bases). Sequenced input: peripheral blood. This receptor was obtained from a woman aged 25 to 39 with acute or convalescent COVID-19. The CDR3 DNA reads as TGTGCCAGCAGTTACTCGAGGGGAGGCACTGAAGCTTTCTTT. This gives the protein CASSYSRGGTEAFF.